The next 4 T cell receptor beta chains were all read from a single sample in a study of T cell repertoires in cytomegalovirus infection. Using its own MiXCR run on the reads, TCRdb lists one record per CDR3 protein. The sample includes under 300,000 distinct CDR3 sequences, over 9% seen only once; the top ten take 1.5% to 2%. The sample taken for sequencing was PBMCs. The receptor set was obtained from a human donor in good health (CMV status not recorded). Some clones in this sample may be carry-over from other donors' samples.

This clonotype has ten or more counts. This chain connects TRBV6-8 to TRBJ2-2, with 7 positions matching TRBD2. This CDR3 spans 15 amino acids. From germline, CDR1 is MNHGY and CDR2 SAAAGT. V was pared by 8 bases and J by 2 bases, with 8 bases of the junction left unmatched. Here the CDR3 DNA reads TGTGCCAGCGCCCCTTCTAGCGGAAACACCGGGGAGCTGTTTTTT. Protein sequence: CASAPSSGNTGELFF.

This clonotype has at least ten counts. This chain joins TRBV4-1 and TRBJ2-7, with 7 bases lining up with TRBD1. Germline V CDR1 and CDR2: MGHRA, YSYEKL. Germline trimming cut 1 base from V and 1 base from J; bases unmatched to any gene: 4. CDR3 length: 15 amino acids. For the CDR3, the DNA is TGCGCCAGCAGCCAAGTACCGGGACAGTCCTACGAGCAGTACTTC. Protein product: CASSQVPGQSYEQYF.

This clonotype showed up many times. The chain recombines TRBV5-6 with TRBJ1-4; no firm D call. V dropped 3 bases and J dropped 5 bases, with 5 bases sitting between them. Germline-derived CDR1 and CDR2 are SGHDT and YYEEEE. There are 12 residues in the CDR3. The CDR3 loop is CASSWTNEKLFF. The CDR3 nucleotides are TGTGCCAGCAGCTGGACCAATGAAAAACTGTTTTTT.

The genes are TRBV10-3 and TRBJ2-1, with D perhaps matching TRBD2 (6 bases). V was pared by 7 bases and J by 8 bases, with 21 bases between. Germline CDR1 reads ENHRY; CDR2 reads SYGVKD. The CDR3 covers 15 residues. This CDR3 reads CAITTGPGGVDEQFF. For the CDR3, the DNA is TGTGCCATCACGACGGGACCAGGCGGGGTCGATGAGCAGTTCTTC.